Included here is one T cell receptor (beta chain) sequence, with context. TCRdb keeps only in-frame clones here, not all; method: immunoSEQ multiplex PCR. The sample comprises about 63,000 clones, about 94% of which are singletons, and about 3% rests with the top ten. These data originate in a study of T cell changes during pregnancy in multiple sclerosis. The germline CDR1 and CDR2 sequences are LNHDA and SQIVND (reference sequence). This CDR3 spans 13 amino acids. V gave up 6 bases and J gave up 4 bases; unmatched junction bases: 4. This receptor was identified in a female donor with multiple sclerosis, enrolled in a pregnancy study. The chain couples TRBV19 to TRBJ2-7; TRBD2 agrees at 9 bases. This specimen was CD8+ T cells from peripheral blood mononuclear cells, taken in the second trimester of pregnancy. The CDR3 nucleotides are TGTGCCAGTAGGGAAGCGGGGGGATACGAGCAGTACTTC. Its translation: CASREAGGYEQYF.